This T cell receptor beta chain comes out of a study of identical twins. With respect to this clonotype: The antigen remains unidentified.

TCRdb reanalysed the 5' RACE reads using MiXCR and keeps one entry per CDR3 protein. The top ten hold roughly 0.5% of the sample, which has around 490,000 distinct CDR3 sequences, under 25% seen once. V gave up 5 bases and J gave up 9 bases; unmatched junction bases: 6. The CDR3 runs 12 residues. Germline V gene lookup returns CDR1 SGHVS and CDR2 FNYEAQ. General observations from the study: For monozygotic twins, models underestimated out-of-frame TCR alpha sharing. With abundant cord blood beta clonotypes, insertions were fewer; memory repertoires showed no such pattern.

Everyone who gave samples was a healthy Caucasian. A further study also used this sample, focusing on yellow fever vaccine responses in identical twins. This second study says: Twins reportedly mounted vaccine T cell responses that seemed partly convergent, partly personalized.

The specimen was CD4+ T cells sorted from blood. The TCR comes from a woman between 18 and 30 years old in good health. This chain uses TRBV7-6 with TRBJ2-5; 7 bases are a match to TRBD1. The CDR3 loop reads CASSPRDRAQYF. The CDR3 DNA reads as TGTGCCAGCAGCCCAAGAGACAGGGCCCAGTACTTC.